This T cell receptor (beta chain) was sequenced for a study of shared clonotypes between healthy human individuals. The overall study: Each donor's CD8 memory used one plate, CD8 naive two, each CD4 subset three.

General study results and limits: The study drew on few donors, limiting represented genetic and exposure-history diversity. Sharing across four donors was highest in naive CD4 (around 5%) and lowest in memory CD8 (roughly 0.4%).

It was roughly 200 ng DNA, 25,000 to 35,000 T cell genomes, that sorted-subset replicate PCRs used. This table comes from immunoSEQ multiplex PCR, and its TCRdb copy is limited to in-frame clones, with some not included. The repertoire holds over a million clones, with 98% as singletons. The germline gives CDR1 WNHNN, CDR2 SYGVQD (reference sequence). Between the trimmed V and J ends, which lost 0 bases and 9 bases, there was a span of 11 bases. The length of the CDR3 is 13 residues. With respect to this clone: Its antigen is not known.

The specimen sequenced was naive CD4+ T cells sorted from blood. As to subset: CD45RA+ positively selected. J is TRBJ1-1 and V is TRBV10-1; D is undetermined. The receptor's source is a man aged 30 to 39 in good health. The CDR3: CASSESGDAKAFF. The CDR3 DNA follows: TGCGCCAGCAGTGAGTCGGGAGACGCTAAAGCTTTCTTT.